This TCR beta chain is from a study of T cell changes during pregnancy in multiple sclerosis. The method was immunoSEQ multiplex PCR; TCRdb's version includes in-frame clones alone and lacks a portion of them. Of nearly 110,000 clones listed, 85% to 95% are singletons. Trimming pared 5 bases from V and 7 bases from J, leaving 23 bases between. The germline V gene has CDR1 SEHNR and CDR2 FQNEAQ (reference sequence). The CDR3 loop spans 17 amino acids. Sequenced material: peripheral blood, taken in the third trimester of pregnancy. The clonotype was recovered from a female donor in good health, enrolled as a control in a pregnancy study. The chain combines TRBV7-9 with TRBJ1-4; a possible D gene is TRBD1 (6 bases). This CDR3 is CASSPAGWPRGSEKLFF. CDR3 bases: TGTGCCAGCAGCCCCGCCGGATGGCCGAGGGGGAGTGAAAAACTGTTTTTT.